The 32 T cell receptor beta chains reported below all come from one sample, sequenced in a study of blood T cell repertoires in COVID-19. Here immunoSEQ multiplex PCR was the method, and the copy in TCRdb shows in-frame clones only, minus some. The profile shows some 80,000 clones, roughly 80% of them singletons. The sequencing sample was made of peripheral blood. The origin of the receptors is a woman in her 70s with acute or convalescent COVID-19.

The chain combines TRBV6-5 with TRBJ1-5; 9 bases are shared with TRBD1. The germline CDR1 and CDR2 sequences are MNHEY and SVGAGI. This CDR3 comprises 14 residues. V lost 6 bases to trimming and J lost 4 bases; unmatched junction nucleotides: 4. CDR3 sequence: CASRTGTGNQPQHF. CDR3 nucleotide sequence: TGTGCCAGCAGGACCGGGACAGGGAATCAGCCCCAGCATTTT.

This chain connects TRBV19 to TRBJ1-5, with D possibly TRBD1 on 6 matching bases. The germline CDR1 and CDR2 sequences are LNHDA and SQIVND (reference sequence). The V end was cut by 4 bases, the J end by 5 bases, with 12 bases between. CDR3 length: 14 amino acids. The CDR3 reads CASSTVQGDQPQHF. The CDR3 DNA is TGTGCCAGTAGTACCGTACAGGGAGATCAGCCCCAGCATTTT.

The chain joins TRBV6-5 to TRBJ1-3; D gene ambiguous. This CDR3 region has 14 residues. Germline V lookup: CDR1 MNHEY, CDR2 SVGAGI. V was cut by 2 bases and J by 1 base, with 6 bases left in between. The CDR3 DNA reads as TGTGCCAGCAGTTACCGCAGTTCTGGAAACACCATATATTTT. Translation gives CASSYRSSGNTIYF.

The chain links TRBV5-1 to TRBJ2-1, with TRBD2 matching 7 bases. Germline values: CDR1 SGHRS, CDR2 YFSETQ. This CDR3 is 16 amino acids long. J gave up 4 bases and V 0 bases, and 7 bases lay outside the gene matches. The CDR3 sequence: CASSLAPRGTYNEQFF. The DNA of the CDR3 is TGCGCCAGCAGCTTGGCCCCGCGGGGGACTTACAATGAGCAGTTCTTC.

The gene calls are TRBV9 and TRBJ2-3; tentatively, D is TRBD2 (6 bases). Germline values: CDR1 SGDLS, CDR2 YYNGEE. The germline V and J ends were trimmed by 4 bases and 6 bases, with 21 bases remaining between them. The CDR3 covers 16 residues. DNA of the CDR3: TGTGCCAGCAGCTCCCCCGGAGGGGTATTGGCGGATACGCAGTATTTT. It translates to CASSSPGGVLADTQYF.

The chain recombines TRBV19 with TRBJ2-2; D not certain. V lost 1 base, J lost 6 bases, and 6 bases lay in between. This CDR3 has 13 residues. Germline V gene data show CDR1 as LNHDA and CDR2 as SQIVND (reference sequence). The CDR3 coding sequence is TGTGCCAGTAGTATAGTTTCCGCCGGGGAGCTGTTTTTT. Residues: CASSIVSAGELFF.

The CDR3 here is CASSLAGSYNEQFF. CDR3 nucleotides: TGTGCCAGCAGTTTGGCAGGTTCCTACAATGAGCAGTTCTTC. The chain couples TRBV27 to TRBJ2-1; D unclear. CDR1 MNHEY and CDR2 SMNVEV come from the germline V gene (reference sequence). CDR3 length equals 14 residues. V lost 3 bases and J 1 base, leaving 7 bases between the germline ends.

This chain links TRBV30 with TRBJ1-5; 7 nucleotides align to TRBD1. The V gene end was trimmed by 0 bases and the J gene end by 12 bases; junction bases not matched to a gene: 8. The CDR3 has 13 residues. Germline CDR1 is GTSNPN and CDR2 is SVGIG (reference sequence). The CDR3 coding sequence is TGTGCCTGGAGTGTGTCAGGGGGAGGTCTCCAGCATTTT. This codes for CAWSVSGGGLQHF.

The chain carries TRBV4-1 and TRBJ2-2, with D tentatively TRBD2 (6 bases). The CDR3 spans 13 residues. Germline CDR1 is MGHRA and CDR2 is YSYEKL. V was pared by 3 bases and J by 7 bases, with 9 bases between. Here the CDR3 reads CASSQAGYGELFF. The CDR3 DNA reads TGCGCCAGCAGCCAGGCGGGATACGGGGAGCTGTTTTTT.

The chain is built from TRBV5-5 and TRBJ2-5; 13 bases agree with TRBD2. This CDR3 is built from 17 residues. Germline CDR1 reads SGHKS; CDR2 reads YYEKEE (reference sequence). V lost 0 bases, J lost 4 bases, and 6 bases stayed unmatched. CDR3 DNA: TGTGCCAGCAGCTTGGCCCCACTAGCGGGAGGGGTAGAGACCCAGTACTTC. Protein: CASSLAPLAGGVETQYF.

The chain joins TRBV29-1 to TRBJ2-3; no clear D gene. The CDR3 sequence is 14 residues long. Trimming left V 4 bases short and J 0 bases short, with 11 bases between. Germline V gene data show CDR1 as SQVTM and CDR2 as ANQGSEA. The CDR3 loop is CSVVSPTSTDTQYF. In nucleotides, the CDR3 is TGCAGCGTTGTCTCTCCCACTAGCACAGATACGCAGTATTTT.

This chain joins TRBV28 and TRBJ2-3; 13 nucleotides match TRBD2. The CDR3 has 16 amino acids. In germline, CDR1 is MDHEN, CDR2 SYDVKM. J lost 4 bases, V lost 6 bases, and 7 bases had no gene match. The CDR3 reads CASRRGLAGLADTQYF. The DNA of the CDR3 is TGTGCCAGCAGAAGGGGACTAGCGGGATTGGCAGATACGCAGTATTTT.

This clone appeared once. The rearrangement uses TRBV5-4 and TRBJ2-2; no clear D. This CDR3 contains 14 residues. V was pared by 5 bases and J by 0 bases, with 8 bases between. Germline CDR1 is SGHNT and CDR2 is YYREEE (reference sequence). The CDR3 region is CASRMFANTGELFF. The DNA of the CDR3 is TGTGCCAGCAGAATGTTCGCGAACACCGGGGAGCTGTTTTTT.

This chain joins TRBV13 and TRBJ2-6; TRBD1 might be the D (6 bases). The CDR3 extends over 16 amino acids. Between the trimmed V and J ends, which lost 4 bases and 2 bases, there was a span of 12 bases. Germline V lookup: CDR1 PRHDT, CDR2 FYEKMQ (reference sequence). CDR3 sequence: CASSSEPGAGANVLTF. The DNA of the CDR3 is TGTGCCAGCAGCTCCGAACCAGGGGCTGGGGCCAACGTCCTGACTTTC. The full variable domain, its missing parts supplied by reference TRBV13 and TRBJ2-6, is AAGVIQSPRHLIKEKRETATLKCYPIPRHDTVYWYQQGPGQDPQFLISFYEKMQSDKGSIPDRFSAQQFSDYHSELNMSSLELGDSALYFCASSSEPGAGANVLTFGAGSRLTVL.

This chain uses TRBV27 with TRBJ1-4; D remains unclear. The V end was cut by 5 bases, the J end by 0 bases, with 25 bases between. CDR3 length: 20 amino acids. Per the germline V gene, CDR1 is MNHEY and CDR2 is SMNVEV (reference sequence). CDR3 protein: CASSPIISRTEEPTNEKLFF. The CDR3 nucleotides read TGTGCCAGCAGTCCTATTATATCCCGAACTGAAGAACCAACTAATGAAAAACTGTTTTTT.

The chain carries TRBV7-9 and TRBJ2-5; 10 nucleotides match TRBD1. Germline V gives CDR1 SEHNR, CDR2 FQNEAQ (reference sequence). J was trimmed by 10 bases and V by 1 base; bases with no gene match: 6. CDR3 length: 14 amino acids. CDR3: CASSLGGTGAIQYF. For the CDR3, the DNA is TGTGCCAGCAGCTTAGGGGGGACAGGGGCAATCCAGTACTTC.

CDR3 nucleotides: TGTGCCAGCAGCTTCCAGGGGACAGGGCGCAACGAGCAGTACTTC. Its translation is CASSFQGTGRNEQYF. This chain joins TRBV5-6 and TRBJ2-7; 9 nucleotides line up with TRBD1. This CDR3 has 15 residues. V lost 2 bases, J lost 5 bases, and 8 bases stayed unmatched. Germline assignment: CDR1 SGHDT and CDR2 YYEEEE.

The chain recombines TRBV2 with TRBJ1-5, with a weak D call TRBD1 (6 bases). V lost 10 bases and J lost 2, with 18 bases in between. From germline, CDR1 is SNHLY and CDR2 FYNNEI. The CDR3 covers 15 residues. The CDR3 reads CATRGGEGGNQPQHF. CDR3 DNA: TGTGCCACCAGAGGGGGGGAGGGAGGCAATCAGCCCCAGCATTTT.

J is TRBJ2-7 and V is TRBV3-1 (or the pseudogene TRBV3-2); 10 bases agree with TRBD2. V dropped 0 bases and J dropped 5; count of bases not matched to a gene: 10. The CDR3 is made up of 17 amino acids. In germline, CDR1 is LGHDT, CDR2 YNNKEL (reference sequence). CDR3 region: CASSQERLAGVFNEQYF. The CDR3 nucleotides are TGTGCCAGCAGCCAAGAAAGGCTAGCGGGAGTATTCAACGAGCAGTACTTC.

J is TRBJ1-1 and V is TRBV6-6; the D gene is possibly TRBD1 (5 bases). Germline CDR1 is MNHNY and CDR2 is SVGAGI (reference sequence). V was cut by 2 bases and J by 2 bases, with 12 bases left in between. The CDR3 sequence is 15 residues long. The CDR3 bases are TGTGCCAGCAGTTACGGCCGACAGCCCAACACTGAAGCTTTCTTT. The encoded protein is CASSYGRQPNTEAFF.

CDR3 nucleotide sequence: TGTGCCAGCAGCTCTGACAATTACCCTGGGAGCGGGAGTAGGGTTGTCGATGAGCAGTTCTTC. Amino acids: CASSSDNYPGSGSRVVDEQFF. This sequence joins TRBV6-6 and TRBJ2-1, with TRBD2 matching over 8 bases. J was trimmed by 8 bases and V by 6 bases; bases with no gene match: 30. This CDR3 spans 21 amino acids. The germline gives CDR1 MNHNY, CDR2 SVGAGI (reference sequence).

The genes are TRBV7-2 and TRBJ1-2, with D possibly matching TRBD1 (5 bases). V gave up 5 bases and J gave up 0 bases, with 10 bases separating them. Germline CDR1 and CDR2: SGHTA and FQGNSA. The CDR3 contains 14 residues. CDR3 sequence: CASSADRANYGYTF. CDR3 coding DNA: TGTGCCAGCAGCGCCGACAGAGCTAACTATGGCTACACCTTC.

Here the CDR3 DNA reads TGTGCCTTTAGCGGGAGGGCCGACGGGGAGCTGTTTTTT. As protein: CAFSGRADGELFF. The rearrangement joins TRBV30 to TRBJ2-2; TRBD2 matches at 11 bases. The ends lost 7 bases at V and 7 bases at J; junction bases unmatched: 5. The CDR3 length is 13 residues. Germline V gene data show CDR1 as GTSNPN and CDR2 as SVGIG (reference sequence).

V gene TRBV2 combines with J gene TRBJ2-3, with 9 bases identical to TRBD2. V dropped 7 bases and J dropped 7; count of bases not matched to a gene: 12. In germline, CDR1 is SNHLY, CDR2 FYNNEI. This CDR3 has 15 amino acids. CDR3 protein: CASIQGTSGLYTQYF. CDR3 bases: TGTGCCAGCATCCAGGGTACTAGCGGGCTATATACGCAGTATTTT.

The V gene is TRBV21-1, the J gene TRBJ1-2; the D call in the table, TRBD1, was not verified against the DNA. TRBV21-1 is listed as a pseudogene. The CDR3 has 11 residues. The DNA for the CDR3 is TGTGCCAGCGGACAGGGGAAAGGCTACACCTTC. Its translation is CASGQGKGYTF.

The rearrangement joins TRBV12-5 to TRBJ2-3, with 11 bases aligning to TRBD1. CDR1 LGHNT and CDR2 FRNRAP come from the germline V gene. V shed 3 bases, J shed 6 bases, and the junction held 2 bases outside the gene matches. The CDR3 is made up of 14 amino acids. The CDR3 bases are TGTGCTAGTGGTTTTGGACAGGGGGCTGATACGCAGTATTTT. Its protein product is CASGFGQGADTQYF. The full variable domain, with the rest looked up from reference TRBV12-5 and TRBJ2-3, is DARVTQTPRHKVTEMGQEVTMRCQPILGHNTVFWYRQTMMQGLELLAYFRNRAPLDDSGMPKDRFSAEMPDATLATLKIQPSEPRDSAVYFCASGFGQGADTQYFGPGTRLTVL.

The rearrangement links TRBV30 to TRBJ2-7, with 7 nucleotides matching TRBD1. The J segment lost 0 bases and the V segment lost 4 bases, leaving 9 bases of the junction unmatched. The CDR3 has 15 residues. CDR1 and CDR2 from the germline V gene are GTSNPN and SVGIG (reference sequence). CDR3 amino acids: CAWNPGTAVSYEQYF. In nucleotides, the CDR3 is TGTGCCTGGAACCCCGGGACAGCTGTCTCCTACGAGCAGTACTTC. The full variable domain, rest sourced from reference TRBV30 and TRBJ2-7, is SQTIHQWPATLVQPVGSPLSLECTVEGTSNPNLYWYRQAAGRGLQLLFYSVGIGQISSEVPQNLSASRPQDRQFILSSKKLLLSDSGFYLCAWNPGTAVSYEQYFGPGTRLTVT.

This clone was seen more than once but under ten times. The chain couples TRBV11-1 to TRBJ1-1; TRBD1 matches 7 bases. V shed 5 bases, J shed 7 bases, and the junction held 4 bases outside the gene matches. Germline V gene lookup returns CDR1 SGHAT and CDR2 FQDESV (reference sequence). CDR3 length: 12 residues. CDR3 in amino acids: CASSPDRDEAFF. The DNA for the CDR3 is TGTGCCAGCAGCCCAGACAGGGATGAAGCTTTCTTT.

The chain uses TRBV15 and TRBJ1-1; D is undetermined. From germline, CDR1 is LNHNV and CDR2 YYDKDF (reference sequence). The length of the CDR3 is 14 residues. With 4 bases removed from V and 1 base from J, the gap between germline ends came to 10 bases. CDR3: CATSKQEANTEAFF. The CDR3 nucleotides read TGTGCCACCAGCAAGCAGGAGGCGAACACTGAAGCTTTCTTT.

This chain links TRBV3-1 (or the pseudogene TRBV3-2) with TRBJ2-1; a possible D gene is TRBD2 (5 bases). Between the trimmed V and J ends, which lost 0 bases and 10 bases, there was a span of 10 bases. Germline V gene sequence: CDR1 LGHDT, CDR2 YNNKEL (reference sequence). CDR3 length: 13 amino acids. CDR3 residues: CASSQDESGEQFF. CDR3 nucleotides: TGTGCCAGCAGCCAAGATGAGAGCGGAGAGCAGTTCTTC.

This clone has a single count. The V and J genes are TRBV3-1 (or the pseudogene TRBV3-2) and TRBJ2-5, with D perhaps matching TRBD2 (6 bases). Germline V gene data show CDR1 as LGHDT and CDR2 as YNNKEL (reference sequence). V was pared by 5 bases and J by 1 base, with 14 bases between. The CDR3 has 15 amino acids. The CDR3 region is CASSDSLGSQETQYF. Here the CDR3 DNA reads TGTGCCAGCAGCGATTCTCTCGGGAGCCAAGAGACCCAGTACTTC.

Here the CDR3 reads CASRPQPGTVVRGNQPQHF. As DNA, the CDR3 is TGTGCCAGCAGGCCTCAACCCGGGACAGTGGTAAGAGGCAATCAGCCCCAGCATTTT. The V call is TRBV27, the J call TRBJ1-5; 7 nucleotides agree with TRBD1. The CDR3 contains 19 residues. V was clipped by 6 bases and J by 2 bases; unmatched bases: 19. CDR1 MNHEY and CDR2 SMNVEV come from the germline V gene (reference sequence).